This T cell receptor (beta chain) is drawn from a study of blood T cell repertoires in COVID-19. CDR3 length equals 15 residues. Germline values: CDR1 SGHAT, CDR2 FQNNGV. The V end was cut by 5 bases, the J end by 3 bases, with 16 bases between. Here immunoSEQ multiplex PCR was the method, and the copy in TCRdb shows in-frame clones only, minus some. The profile shows tens of thousands of clones, around 88% of them singletons. This clone was observed a few times. The sequenced sample consisted of peripheral blood. The chain joins TRBV11-2 to TRBJ1-1; D might be TRBD1 (5 bases). The TCR originated in a human donor in a cohort sampled during active COVID-19. The CDR3 is CASSPGLDGDTEAFF. CDR3 DNA sequence: TGTGCCAGCAGCCCGGGACTCGATGGCGACACTGAAGCTTTCTTT.